This TCR beta chain was identified during a study of blood T cell repertoires in COVID-19. For the study at large: The United States, Italy and Spain were the sources of the acute and convalescent COVID-19 samples.

Here immunoSEQ multiplex PCR was the method, and the copy in TCRdb shows in-frame clones only, minus some. This sample yields approximately 64,000 clones, of which 81% are seen a single time; more than 0.7% belongs to the top ten. The CDR3 consists of 13 residues. The germline V and J ends were trimmed by 5 bases and 8 bases, with 15 bases remaining between them. The germline CDR1 and CDR2 sequences are SGHAT and FQNNGV. The receptor was isolated from a woman aged 65 to 85 with acute or convalescent COVID-19. The chain has TRBV11-2 and TRBJ1-2; maybe TRBD1 (5 bases). Sequenced: peripheral blood. DNA of the CDR3: TGTGCCAGCAGCCCGAGCGGGGGGGGAGGCTACACCTTC. It encodes CASSPSGGGGYTF.